The 30 T cell receptor beta chains presented below share a single source sample, sequenced in a study of blood T cell repertoires in COVID-19. Measured with immunoSEQ multiplex PCR; TCRdb has only the in-frame clones, and not every one. The sample includes more than 90,000 clones, about 71% seen only once; the top ten take approximately 23%. Material for sequencing was peripheral blood. These receptors originate from a woman aged 55-75 years in a cohort sampled during active or convalescent COVID-19.

V is TRBV7-6 and J is TRBJ2-1; 8 nucleotides match TRBD1. The CDR3 has 14 amino acids. V dropped 3 bases and J dropped 4; count of bases not matched to a gene: 2. CDR1 and CDR2 (germline): SGHVS, FNYEAQ. For the CDR3, the DNA is TGTGCCAGCAGCTTCCGGACAGGGTACAATGAGCAGTTCTTC. Translated, it gives CASSFRTGYNEQFF.

The genes are TRBV11-1 and TRBJ2-7; D gene unclear. With 5 bases removed from V and 2 bases from J, the gap between germline ends came to 4 bases. CDR1 and CDR2 from the germline V gene are SGHAT and FQDESV (reference sequence). This CDR3 contains 11 residues. CDR3 region: CASSRAYEQYF. As DNA, the CDR3 is TGTGCCAGCAGCCGGGCCTACGAGCAGTACTTC.

The chain recombines TRBV15 with TRBJ2-3, with D maybe TRBD2 (5 bases). From germline, CDR1 is LNHNV and CDR2 YYDKDF (reference sequence). This CDR3 comprises 17 residues. The V and J ends lost 0 bases and 3 bases respectively, with 16 bases between them. DNA for the CDR3: TGTGCCACCAGCAGAGATCCCTACGGGGAGCTAACAGATACGCAGTATTTT. This encodes CATSRDPYGELTDTQYF. Using reference TRBV15 and TRBJ2-3 for the parts outside the CDR3, the full variable domain is DAMVIQNPRYQVTQFGKPVTLSCSQTLNHNVMYWYQQKSSQAPKLLFHYYDKDFNNEADTPDNFQSRRPNTSFCFLDIRSPGLGDTAMYLCATSRDPYGELTDTQYFGPGTRLTVL.

The CDR3 nucleotides are TGCGCCAGTTGGAGCGGAAACACCATATATTTT. Its protein product is CASWSGNTIYF. The rearrangement uses TRBV5-1 and TRBJ1-3; D is unresolved. Trimming left V 8 bases short and J 4 bases short, with 7 bases between. The CDR3 is made up of 11 amino acids. The V gene's germline CDR1 is SGHRS and CDR2 YFSETQ.

This chain links TRBV2 with TRBJ1-3, with 7 bases that match TRBD1. The CDR3 totals 14 residues. V was pared by 6 bases and J by 4 bases, with 6 bases of the junction left unmatched. Germline V gives CDR1 SNHLY, CDR2 FYNNEI. CDR3 sequence (DNA): TGTGCCAGCAGGGAACCGGGACAGGGAAACACCATATATTTT. It translates to CASREPGQGNTIYF.

The chain couples TRBV7-8 to TRBJ2-7; 7 bases are shared with TRBD1. Germline loops: CDR1 SGHVS, CDR2 FQNEAQ. The CDR3 totals 14 residues. With 1 base clipped from V and 2 bases from J, the junction kept 2 bases outside the gene matches. The CDR3 region is CASSLGTGPYEQYF. DNA of the CDR3: TGTGCCAGCAGCTTAGGGACAGGACCCTACGAGCAGTACTTC.

This clone was seen a few times. CDR3 residues: CAWSSLSTGPQGTQYF. The CDR3 DNA follows: TGTGCCTGGAGTTCTCTTTCCACGGGTCCGCAGGGGACCCAGTACTTC. This chain uses TRBV30 with TRBJ2-5; TRBD1 is a possible D gene (5 bases). CDR3 length: 16 amino acids. V lost 2 bases to trimming and J lost 7 bases, with 23 bases between them. Germline CDR1 GTSNPN, CDR2 SVGIG (reference sequence).

The rearrangement links TRBV4-2 to TRBJ2-1; 11 nucleotides match TRBD2. Trimming removed 4 bases from V and 4 bases from J; junction bases left unmatched: 3. CDR1 is LGHNA and CDR2 is YNFKEQ in the germline V gene. The CDR3 has 15 residues. The DNA for the CDR3 is TGTGCCAGCAGCCGGGGGACTAGCGGTTACAATGAGCAGTTCTTC. Protein: CASSRGTSGYNEQFF.

CDR3 sequence: CASSLAAGYINTEAFF. The CDR3 DNA is TGCGCCAGCAGCTTGGCGGCAGGGTATATCAACACTGAAGCTTTCTTT. This chain connects TRBV5-1 to TRBJ1-1; a possible D gene is TRBD1 (5 bases). The germline CDR1 and CDR2 sequences are SGHRS and YFSETQ. V was pared by 0 bases and J by 2 bases, with 14 bases between. The CDR3 length is 16 residues. The full variable domain, in which reference TRBV5-1 and TRBJ1-1 provide the parts outside the CDR3, is KAGVTQTPRYLIKTRGQQVTLSCSPISGHRSVSWYQQTPGQGLQFLFEYFSETQRNKGNFPGRFSGRQFSNSRSEMNVSTLELGDSALYLCASSLAAGYINTEAFFGQGTRLTVV.

V is TRBV2 and J is TRBJ1-2; weak D call: TRBD1 (5 bases). Germline V gene lookup returns CDR1 SNHLY and CDR2 FYNNEI. The CDR3 sequence is 14 residues long. The V and J ends lost 7 bases and 1 base respectively, with 13 bases between them. Written as DNA, the CDR3 is TGTGCCAGCAAGGGGCTAAGGAATAACTATGGCTACACCTTC. Amino acid sequence: CASKGLRNNYGYTF.

This chain joins TRBV5-6 and TRBJ2-5; D might be TRBD2 (5 bases). V was pared by 1 base and J by 4 bases, with 11 bases between. The CDR3 covers 14 residues. The germline CDR1 and CDR2 sequences are SGHDT and YYEEEE. The CDR3 sequence: CASSLTGDGETQYF. The CDR3 coding sequence is TGTGCCAGCAGCTTGACCGGGGATGGAGAGACCCAGTACTTC.

The chain employs TRBV2 and TRBJ2-1; 8 nucleotides agree with TRBD2. The V gene's germline CDR1 is SNHLY and CDR2 FYNNEI. V dropped 7 bases and J dropped 0; count of bases not matched to a gene: 5. The CDR3 is 15 amino acids. CDR3 coding DNA: TGTGCCAGCACTACAGGGACTAGCTCCTACAATGAGCAGTTCTTC. Protein product: CASTTGTSSYNEQFF.

The chain joins TRBV15 to TRBJ2-1, with 12 bases lining up with TRBD1. The CDR3 runs 19 residues. Germline V gene lookup returns CDR1 LNHNV and CDR2 YYDKDF (reference sequence). The ends lost 0 bases at V and 4 bases at J; junction bases unmatched: 10. The CDR3 DNA reads TGTGCCACCAGCAGAGATCGGGGACAGGGGGCTTTTGAATACAATGAGCAGTTCTTC. Translation gives CATSRDRGQGAFEYNEQFF.

The V and J genes are TRBV19 and TRBJ2-1; 9 bases are a match to TRBD2. Germline V gene lookup returns CDR1 LNHDA and CDR2 SQIVND (reference sequence). The V and J ends lost 3 bases and 4 bases, in that order; junction bases with no gene match: 4. CDR3 length equals 15 residues. The CDR3 region is CASSILRGGYNEQFF. The CDR3 DNA reads TGTGCCAGTAGTATTTTGCGGGGGGGTTACAATGAGCAGTTCTTC.

This chain connects TRBV5-1 to TRBJ2-2, with a tentative D call TRBD2 (5 bases). The CDR3 has 12 amino acids. Per germline, CDR1 SGHRS and CDR2 YFSETQ. Between the trimmed V and J ends, which lost 4 bases and 8 bases, there was a span of 9 bases. The CDR3 coding sequence is TGCGCCAGCAGCCTAGCCGGAGGGGAGCTGTTTTTT. Its translation: CASSLAGGELFF.

J is TRBJ1-2 and V is TRBV6-2 or TRBV6-3, with D perhaps TRBD1 (6 bases). The CDR3 has 13 residues. Germline CDR1 reads MNHEY; CDR2 reads SVGEGT. Trimming stripped 4 bases from V and 6 bases from J, with 12 bases between. CDR3 nucleotide sequence: TGTGCCAGCAGTTCACAGGGCCGCGATGGCTACACCTTC. Translated: CASSSQGRDGYTF.

This chain uses TRBV4-1 with TRBJ2-7; TRBD1 matches 10 bases. Germline CDR1 and CDR2: MGHRA and YSYEKL. V gave up 0 bases and J gave up 3 bases; unmatched junction bases: 5. CDR3 length equals 16 residues. The CDR3 spells CASSQDAGQGRYEQYF. In nucleotides, the CDR3 is TGCGCCAGCAGCCAAGACGCGGGACAGGGGCGCTACGAGCAGTACTTC.

The genes are TRBV5-1 and TRBJ1-2, with 12 bases fitting TRBD1. This CDR3 has 16 residues. Germline CDR1 is SGHRS and CDR2 is YFSETQ. The J segment lost 5 bases and the V segment lost 0 bases, leaving 5 bases of the junction unmatched. CDR3 bases: TGCGCCAGCAGCTTGGACGGGACAGGGGGCGCGTATGGCTACACCTTC. This translates into CASSLDGTGGAYGYTF.

On this clone itself: Other DNA sequences in this specimen translate into the identical CDR3. The genes are TRBV9 and TRBJ2-7; D remains ambiguous. Trimming cost V 2 bases and J 0 bases, with 9 bases left between them. CDR1 is SGDLS and CDR2 is YYNGEE in the germline V gene. The CDR3 spans 14 residues. CDR3 DNA sequence: TGTGCCAGCAGCGTCGGCAGGTCCTCCTACGAGCAGTACTTC. It translates to CASSVGRSSYEQYF.

This chain links TRBV4-3 with TRBJ1-2; 8 nucleotides match TRBD1. The CDR3 runs 19 residues. Germline-derived CDR1 and CDR2 are LGHNA and YSLEER. V shed 4 bases and J 2 bases; nucleotides not matched to a gene: 18. The CDR3 nucleotides are TGCGCCAGCAGCCTAATACCGGGACAGGCGACCCGCTTCAACTATGGCTACACCTTC. The encoded protein is CASSLIPGQATRFNYGYTF.

V usage is TRBV19 and J usage is TRBJ1-2, with 9 bases aligning to TRBD1. This CDR3 has 14 amino acids. Germline V gives CDR1 LNHDA, CDR2 SQIVND (reference sequence). With 1 base clipped from V and 8 bases from J, the junction kept 5 bases outside the gene matches. The CDR3 DNA reads TGTGCCAGTAGTATAGCACAGGGGGCGGTGGGCTACACCTTC. It encodes CASSIAQGAVGYTF.

The chain is built from TRBV18 and TRBJ1-1; 9 positions agree with TRBD1. The CDR3 totals 15 residues. Trimming at V came to 1 base and at J to 3 bases, leaving 3 bases not matched to a gene. The germline V gene has CDR1 KGHSH and CDR2 LQKENI. DNA for the CDR3: TGTGCCAGCTCACCACACGGGACAGGGTACACTGAAGCTTTCTTT. Protein sequence: CASSPHGTGYTEAFF.

The chain links TRBV6-5 to TRBJ1-5; unclear D gene. The germline gives CDR1 MNHEY, CDR2 SVGAGI. With 6 bases removed from V and 7 bases from J, the gap between germline ends came to 16 bases. The CDR3 runs to 14 residues. CDR3 residues: CASRDSISYQPQHF. The DNA of the CDR3 is TGTGCCAGCAGAGATAGTATCTCCTACCAGCCCCAGCATTTT.

V gene TRBV5-1 combines with J gene TRBJ2-2; 9 positions match TRBD2. The CDR3 length is 15 residues. After removal of 9 bases from V and 1 base from J, the junction contained 7 bases not matched to a gene. The germline V gene encodes CDR1 SGHRS and CDR2 YFSETQ. CDR3 loop: CATHRTSVNTGELFF. The CDR3 region has the DNA TGCGCCACTCACCGGACTAGCGTGAACACCGGGGAGCTGTTTTTT. The whole variable domain, remainder taken from reference TRBV5-1 and TRBJ2-2, is KAGVTQTPRYLIKTRGQQVTLSCSPISGHRSVSWYQQTPGQGLQFLFEYFSETQRNKGNFPGRFSGRQFSNSRSEMNVSTLELGDSALYLCATHRTSVNTGELFFGEGSRLTVL.

The chain couples TRBV29-1 to TRBJ1-4, with 11 bases identical to TRBD1. J gave up 5 bases and V 5 bases, and 4 bases lay outside the gene matches. Germline assignment: CDR1 SQVTM and CDR2 ANQGSEA. This CDR3 region has 14 residues. The CDR3 here is CSVLGDRGNEKLFF. The CDR3 DNA follows: TGCAGCGTTCTAGGGGACAGGGGGAATGAAAAACTGTTTTTT.

In its sample, this clone was seen a few times. V usage is TRBV7-9 and J usage is TRBJ2-7; possible D gene TRBD2, 5 bases. Trimming cost V 5 bases and J 4 bases, with 6 bases left between them. The CDR3 has 11 residues. Germline-derived CDR1 and CDR2 are SEHNR and FQNEAQ (reference sequence). CDR3 coding DNA: TGTGCCAGCAGCCAGCGGTACGAGCAGTACTTC. This sequence encodes CASSQRYEQYF.

The V and J genes are TRBV19 and TRBJ2-7; TRBD2 is a possible D gene (6 bases). The germline V gene has CDR1 LNHDA and CDR2 SQIVND (reference sequence). The CDR3 covers 15 residues. V was shortened by 1 base and J by 6 bases, with 16 bases between the two germline ends. DNA of the CDR3: TGTGCCAGTAGTATAGGGGCCGGGCGGGGCGGCGAGCAGTACTTC. This codes for CASSIGAGRGGEQYF.

This clone was counted only a few times. J is TRBJ1-3 and V is TRBV7-3; D may be TRBD1 (6 bases). Trimming removed 5 bases from V and 2 bases from J, with 16 bases in between. The CDR3 is 16 amino acids. From germline, CDR1 is SGHTA and CDR2 FQGTGA. CDR3: CASSPGQPSTGNTIYF. CDR3 sequence (DNA): TGTGCCAGCAGCCCAGGACAGCCTAGCACTGGAAACACCATATATTTT.

The chain combines TRBV15 with TRBJ2-2; tentative D call: TRBD2 (5 bases). Germline V gives CDR1 LNHNV, CDR2 YYDKDF (reference sequence). V gave up 0 bases and J gave up 6 bases, with 11 bases separating them. The CDR3 runs 15 residues. CDR3 nucleotide sequence: TGTGCCACCAGCAGAGATCTCGGGAATGCCGGGGAGCTGTTTTTT. Encoded protein: CATSRDLGNAGELFF.

The rearrangement links TRBV7-9 to TRBJ1-2; no definite D call. Trimming shortened V by 5 bases and J by 4 bases, and 20 bases separated the two germline ends. The CDR3 totals 16 residues. Per germline, CDR1 SEHNR and CDR2 FQNEAQ (reference sequence). DNA of the CDR3: TGTGCCAGCAGCCCTCAAGTGACAACTCTTGGCTATGGCTACACCTTC. Amino acid sequence: CASSPQVTTLGYGYTF. Together with reference TRBV7-9 and TRBJ1-2, the CDR3 gives the full variable domain: DTGVSQNPRHKITKRGQNVTFRCDPISEHNRLYWYRQTLGQGPEFLTYFQNEAQLEKSRLLSDRFSAERPKGSFSTLEIQRTEQGDSAMYLCASSPQVTTLGYGYTFGSGTRLTVV.